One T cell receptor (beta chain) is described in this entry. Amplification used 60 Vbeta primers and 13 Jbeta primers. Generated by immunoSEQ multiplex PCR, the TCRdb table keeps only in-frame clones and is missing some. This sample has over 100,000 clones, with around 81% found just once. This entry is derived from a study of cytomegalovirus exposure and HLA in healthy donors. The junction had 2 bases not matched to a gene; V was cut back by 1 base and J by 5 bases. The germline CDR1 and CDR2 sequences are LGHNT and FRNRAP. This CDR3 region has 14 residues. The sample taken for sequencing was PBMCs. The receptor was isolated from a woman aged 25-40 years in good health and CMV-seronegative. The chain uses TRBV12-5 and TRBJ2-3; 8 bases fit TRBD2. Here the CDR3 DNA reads TGTGCTAGTGGTTTGGGGCTAGCGGGAGATACGCAGTATTTT. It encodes CASGLGLAGDTQYF.